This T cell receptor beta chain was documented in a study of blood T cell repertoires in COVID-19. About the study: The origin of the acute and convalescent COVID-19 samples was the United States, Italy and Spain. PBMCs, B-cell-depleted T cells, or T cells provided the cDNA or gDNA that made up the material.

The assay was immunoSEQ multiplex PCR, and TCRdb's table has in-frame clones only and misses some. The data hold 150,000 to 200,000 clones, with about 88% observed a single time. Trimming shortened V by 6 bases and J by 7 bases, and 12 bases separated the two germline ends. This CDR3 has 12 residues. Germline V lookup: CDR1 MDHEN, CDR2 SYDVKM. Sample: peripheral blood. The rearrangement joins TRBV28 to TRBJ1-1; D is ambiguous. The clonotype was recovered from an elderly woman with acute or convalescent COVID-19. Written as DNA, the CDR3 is TGTGCCAGCAGCCTGAACAGCGGTGAAGCTTTCTTT. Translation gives CASSLNSGEAFF.